This TCR beta chain is drawn from a study of cytomegalovirus exposure and HLA in healthy donors. About the research overall: The 120 or so validation repertoires used the same platform as the approximately 670 first-cohort repertoires (as reported by a later analysis).

Findings and caveats of the study: First-cohort TCR clusters tended to co-occur in the 120 or so validation repertoires, a later analysis found.

In the case of this clone: Its cognate antigen is unknown.

Produced via immunoSEQ multiplex PCR; TCRdb's table is partial and in-frame only. This sample has about 140,000 clones, with almost 85% found just once. The CDR3 loop spans 15 amino acids. The V and J ends lost 3 bases and 8 bases, in that order; junction bases with no gene match: 3. Per germline, CDR1 MNHNS and CDR2 SASEGT. The receptor was isolated from a man aged 30 to 39 in good health and CMV-seropositive. Material: PBMCs. This chain connects TRBV6-1 to TRBJ2-2, with 13 nucleotides matching TRBD2. The CDR3 DNA reads as TGTGCCAGCAGTGACAGGACTAGCGGGAGAGGGGAGCTGTTTTTT. It specifies CASSDRTSGRGELFF.